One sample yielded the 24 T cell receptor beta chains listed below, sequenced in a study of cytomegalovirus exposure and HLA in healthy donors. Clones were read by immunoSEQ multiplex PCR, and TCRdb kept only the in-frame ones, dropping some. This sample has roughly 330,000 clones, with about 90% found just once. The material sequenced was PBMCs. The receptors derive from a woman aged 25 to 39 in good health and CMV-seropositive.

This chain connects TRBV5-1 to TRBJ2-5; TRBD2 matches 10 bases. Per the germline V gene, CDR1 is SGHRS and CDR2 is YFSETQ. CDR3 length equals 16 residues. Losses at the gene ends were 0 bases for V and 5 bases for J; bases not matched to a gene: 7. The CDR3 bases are TGCGCCAGCAGCTTGGACTTAGCGGGAGGAGGGGAGACCCAGTACTTC. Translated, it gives CASSLDLAGGGETQYF.

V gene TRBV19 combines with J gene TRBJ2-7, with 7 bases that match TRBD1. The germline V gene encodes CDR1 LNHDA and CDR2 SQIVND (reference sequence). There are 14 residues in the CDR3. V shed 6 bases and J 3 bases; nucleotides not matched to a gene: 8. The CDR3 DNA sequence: TGTGCCAGTAGCTTATTCCGGGACAGCTACGAGCAGTACTTC. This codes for CASSLFRDSYEQYF.

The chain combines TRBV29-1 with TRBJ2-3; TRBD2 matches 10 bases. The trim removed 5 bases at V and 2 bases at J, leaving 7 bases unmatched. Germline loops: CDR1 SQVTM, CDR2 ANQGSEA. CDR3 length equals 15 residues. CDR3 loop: CSVQAGLASTDTQYF. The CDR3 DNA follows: TGCAGCGTTCAGGCGGGACTAGCGTCCACAGATACGCAGTATTTT.

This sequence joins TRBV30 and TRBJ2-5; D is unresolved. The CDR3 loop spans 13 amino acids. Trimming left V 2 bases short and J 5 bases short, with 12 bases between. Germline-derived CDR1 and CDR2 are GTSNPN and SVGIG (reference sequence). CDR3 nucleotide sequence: TGTGCCTGGAGTATGGGGATGCTTGAGACCCAGTACTTC. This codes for CAWSMGMLETQYF.

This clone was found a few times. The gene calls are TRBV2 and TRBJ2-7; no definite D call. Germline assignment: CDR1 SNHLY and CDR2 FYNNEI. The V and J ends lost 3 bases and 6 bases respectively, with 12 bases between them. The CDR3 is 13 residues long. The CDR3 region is CASSDEAYGEQYF. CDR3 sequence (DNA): TGTGCCAGCAGTGATGAAGCCTACGGCGAGCAGTACTTC. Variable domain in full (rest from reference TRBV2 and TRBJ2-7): EPEVTQTPSHQVTQMGQEVILRCVPISNHLYFYWYRQILGQKVEFLVSFYNNEISEKSEIFDDQFSVERPDGSNFTLKIRSTKLEDSAMYFCASSDEAYGEQYFGPGTRLTVT.

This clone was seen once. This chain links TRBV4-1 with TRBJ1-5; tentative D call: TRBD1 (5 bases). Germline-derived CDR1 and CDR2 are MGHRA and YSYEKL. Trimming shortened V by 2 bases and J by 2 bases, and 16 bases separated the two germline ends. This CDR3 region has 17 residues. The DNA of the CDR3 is TGCGCCAGCAGCCAACCGACAGTCCCAGTGGGCAATCAGCCCCAGCATTTT. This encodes CASSQPTVPVGNQPQHF.

DNA for the CDR3: TGTGCCAGCAGCGTAGTCGGTGGAGGGACCCAGTACTTC. This gives the protein CASSVVGGGTQYF. The chain is built from TRBV9 and TRBJ2-5, with TRBD2 as a possible D gene (5 bases). V dropped 0 bases and J dropped 7 bases, with 10 bases sitting between them. The CDR3 is 13 amino acids. Germline V gene sequence: CDR1 SGDLS, CDR2 YYNGEE.

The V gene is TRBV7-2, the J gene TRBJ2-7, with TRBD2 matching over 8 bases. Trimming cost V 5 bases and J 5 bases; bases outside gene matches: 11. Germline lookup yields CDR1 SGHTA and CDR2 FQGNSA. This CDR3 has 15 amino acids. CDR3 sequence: CASSPTGLARNEQYF. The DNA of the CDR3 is TGTGCCAGCAGCCCTACCGGACTAGCCAGGAACGAGCAGTACTTC.

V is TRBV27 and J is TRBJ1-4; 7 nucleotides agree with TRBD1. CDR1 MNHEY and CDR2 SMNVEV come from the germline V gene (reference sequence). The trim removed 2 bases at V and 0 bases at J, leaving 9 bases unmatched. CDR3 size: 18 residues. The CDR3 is CASSLRTGAGSTNEKLFF. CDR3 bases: TGTGCCAGCAGTTTAAGAACAGGGGCTGGTTCAACTAATGAAAAACTGTTTTTT.

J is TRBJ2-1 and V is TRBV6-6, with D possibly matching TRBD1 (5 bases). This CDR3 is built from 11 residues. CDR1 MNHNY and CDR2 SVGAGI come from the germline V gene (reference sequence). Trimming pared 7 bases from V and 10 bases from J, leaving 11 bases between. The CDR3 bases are TGTGCCAGCACCCCAGGGAACGAGCAGTTCTTC. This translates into CASTPGNEQFF.

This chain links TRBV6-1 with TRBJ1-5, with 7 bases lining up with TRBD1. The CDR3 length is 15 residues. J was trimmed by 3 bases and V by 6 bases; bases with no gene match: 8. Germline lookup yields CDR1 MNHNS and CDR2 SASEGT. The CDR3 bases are TGTGCCAGCAGACGAACAGGGGACTTCAATCAGCCCCAGCATTTT. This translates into CASRRTGDFNQPQHF.

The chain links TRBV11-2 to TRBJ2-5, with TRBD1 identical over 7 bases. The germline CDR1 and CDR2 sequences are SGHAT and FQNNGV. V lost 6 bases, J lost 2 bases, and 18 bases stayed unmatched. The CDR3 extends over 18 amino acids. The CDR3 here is CASRSRQGLGRAQETQYF. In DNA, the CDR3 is TGTGCCAGCAGGAGTCGACAGGGTCTGGGGAGAGCGCAAGAGACCCAGTACTTC.

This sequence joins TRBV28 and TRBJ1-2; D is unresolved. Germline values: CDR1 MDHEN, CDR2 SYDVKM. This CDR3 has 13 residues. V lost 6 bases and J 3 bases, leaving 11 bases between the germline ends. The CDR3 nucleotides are TGTGCCAGCAGGTTGGGGATTTACTATGGCTACACCTTC. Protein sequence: CASRLGIYYGYTF.

As DNA, the CDR3 is TGTGCCAGCAAACCGGGACAGGGGACCTACGAGCAGTACTTC. Protein: CASKPGQGTYEQYF. The chain couples TRBV7-9 to TRBJ2-7; TRBD1 matches at 10 bases. The CDR3 is made up of 14 amino acids. V trimming: 7 bases; J trimming: 2 bases; junction bases outside the gene matches: 5. From germline, CDR1 is SEHNR and CDR2 FQNEAQ (reference sequence).

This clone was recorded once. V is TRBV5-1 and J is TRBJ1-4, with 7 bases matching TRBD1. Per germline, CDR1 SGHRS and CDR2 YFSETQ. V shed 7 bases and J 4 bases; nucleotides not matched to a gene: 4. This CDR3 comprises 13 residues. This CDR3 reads CASQTGNNEKLFF. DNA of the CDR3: TGCGCCAGCCAGACAGGGAATAATGAAAAACTGTTTTTT.

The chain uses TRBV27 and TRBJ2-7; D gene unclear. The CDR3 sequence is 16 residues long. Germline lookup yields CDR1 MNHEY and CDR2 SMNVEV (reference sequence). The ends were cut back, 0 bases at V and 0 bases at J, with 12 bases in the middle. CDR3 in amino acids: CASSLSGGYSSYEQYF. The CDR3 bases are TGTGCCAGCAGTTTATCAGGCGGTTATAGCTCCTACGAGCAGTACTTC.

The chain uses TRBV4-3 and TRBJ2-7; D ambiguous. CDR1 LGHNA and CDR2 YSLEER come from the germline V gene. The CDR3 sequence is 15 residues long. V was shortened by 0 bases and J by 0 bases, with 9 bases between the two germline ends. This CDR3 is CASSQDSMGSYEQYF. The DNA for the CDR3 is TGCGCCAGCAGCCAAGACAGCATGGGCTCCTACGAGCAGTACTTC.

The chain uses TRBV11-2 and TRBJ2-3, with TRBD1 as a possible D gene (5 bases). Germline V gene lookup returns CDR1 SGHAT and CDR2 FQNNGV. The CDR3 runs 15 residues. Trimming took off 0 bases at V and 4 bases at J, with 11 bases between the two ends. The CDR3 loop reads CASSLDGRGADTQYF. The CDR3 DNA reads TGTGCCAGCAGCTTAGACGGAAGGGGTGCAGATACGCAGTATTTT.

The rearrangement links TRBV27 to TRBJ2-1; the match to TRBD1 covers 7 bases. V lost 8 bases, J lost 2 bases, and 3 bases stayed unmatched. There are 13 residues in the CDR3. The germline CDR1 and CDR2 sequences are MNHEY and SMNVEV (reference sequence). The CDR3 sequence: CASGDRTYNEQFF. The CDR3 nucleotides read TGTGCCAGCGGGGACAGAACCTACAATGAGCAGTTCTTC.

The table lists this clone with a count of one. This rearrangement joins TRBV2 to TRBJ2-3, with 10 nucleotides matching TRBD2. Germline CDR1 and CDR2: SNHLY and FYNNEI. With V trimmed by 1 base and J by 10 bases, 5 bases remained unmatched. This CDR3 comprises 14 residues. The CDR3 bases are TGTGCCAGCAGTGAAGGCCCTAGCGGGAGTTCGCAGTATTTT. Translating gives CASSEGPSGSSQYF.

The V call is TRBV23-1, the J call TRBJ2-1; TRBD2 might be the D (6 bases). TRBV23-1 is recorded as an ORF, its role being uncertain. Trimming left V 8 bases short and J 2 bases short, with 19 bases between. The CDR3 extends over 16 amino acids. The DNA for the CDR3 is TGCGCCAGCTCCCCAGCCGGGAGAAACCCCTACAATGAGCAGTTCTTC. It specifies CASSPAGRNPYNEQFF.

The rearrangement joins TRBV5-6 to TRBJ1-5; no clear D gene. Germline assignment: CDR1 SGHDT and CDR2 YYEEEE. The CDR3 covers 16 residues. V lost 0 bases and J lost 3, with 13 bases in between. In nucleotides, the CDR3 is TGTGCCAGCAGCTTGGTAGAACAGAAATCCAATCAGCCCCAGCATTTT. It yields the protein CASSLVEQKSNQPQHF.

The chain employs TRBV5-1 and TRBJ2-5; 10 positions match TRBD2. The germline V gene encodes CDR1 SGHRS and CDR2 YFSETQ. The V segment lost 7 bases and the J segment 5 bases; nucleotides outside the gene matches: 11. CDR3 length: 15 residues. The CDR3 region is CASGPALAGDETQYF. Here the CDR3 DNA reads TGCGCCAGCGGTCCTGCGCTAGCGGGAGATGAGACCCAGTACTTC. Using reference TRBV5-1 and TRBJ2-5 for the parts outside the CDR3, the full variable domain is KAGVTQTPRYLIKTRGQQVTLSCSPISGHRSVSWYQQTPGQGLQFLFEYFSETQRNKGNFPGRFSGRQFSNSRSEMNVSTLELGDSALYLCASGPALAGDETQYFGPGTRLLVL.

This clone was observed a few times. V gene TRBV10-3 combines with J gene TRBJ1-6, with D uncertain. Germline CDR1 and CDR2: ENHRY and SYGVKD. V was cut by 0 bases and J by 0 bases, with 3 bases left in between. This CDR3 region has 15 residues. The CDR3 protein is CAISESGSYNSPLHF. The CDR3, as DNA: TGTGCCATCAGTGAGTCTGGCTCCTATAATTCACCCCTCCACTTT.